This TCR beta chain was retrieved from a study of blood T cell repertoires in COVID-19 (dated by TCRdb to the early 2020s). Regarding the complete study: Samples from collaborators originated in the United States, Italy and Spain and spanned both the acute and convalescent phases of COVID-19. Deeply sampled blood TCRbeta repertoires from subjects exposed to, actively infected with, or recovered from COVID-19 were included in the dataset. Where available, HLA class I and class II types were obtained from metadata supplied by the sample provider rather than from assay-based typing. A freely available public database, intended as a resource for researchers studying the immune response to SARS-CoV-2, is where the repertoires were released. The prospective study material was composed of cDNA or gDNA derived from T cells, B-cell-depleted T cells, or PBMCs. Sample metadata almost always included a de-identified subject ID, COVID-19 status, age in years and sex. The samples were drawn from two sources: the first 160 participants of the ongoing ImmuneRACE study, and about 1,300 subjects contributed by 6 global collaborators. The investigation overall reported the following: Clinical and demographic metadata were provided uncurated, with the amount varying by source and participant.

Concerning this clone: This clone's antigen is unknown. It has no much larger one-base neighbor in the sample; base qualities were not kept.

In the germline V gene, CDR1 corresponds to MDHEN and CDR2 to SYDVKM. The CDR3 has 16 amino acids, counting the end cysteine and phenylalanine. The DNA shown is the 48-base CDR3, in frame from base 1. V is trimmed back by 5 bases and J by 4 bases, and the junction contains 10 bases that no gene match accounts for. TCRbeta CDR3 regions were amplified from genomic DNA using the immunoSEQ Assay, a bias-controlled multiplex PCR. Regarding the original processing steps: The number of nucleated cells in each sample was estimated from the amplification of reference gene primers within the assay. To quantify the absolute abundance of each unique TCRbeta CDR3 rearrangement, sequence reads were collapsed and filtered. For each sample, productive Simpson clonality was calculated by taking the square root of Simpson's diversity index across productive rearrangements. Drawn from immuneACCESS, this table holds only the in-frame rearrangements with V and J called that TCRdb kept. Clones are partly lost; checked studies trace under half to an unresolved V gene and leave the rest unexplained. D and trimming were read from the DNA, whereas the V and J calls and clone size are those reported in that table. The sample profile shows about 91,000 clones; approximately 90% of them were found once. The ten largest account for less than 6% of the sample.

Collaborating institutions collected whole blood in K2EDTA tubes following their own protocols. For TCRbeta analysis, collaborator samples were shipped as frozen whole blood, as isolated PBMCs, or as DNA extracted from either sample type. This TCR derives from a woman older than 75 with active COVID-19. Here the chain combines TRBV28 and TRBJ2-5; TRBD1 lines up with 10 middle nucleotides. Sequencing was carried out using peripheral blood. CDR3 loop: CASSPVVGQGRETQYF. The nucleotide sequence is given as TGTGCCAGCAGTCCGGTCGTGGGACAGGGGAGAGAGACCCAGTACTTC.